These T cell receptor beta chains were read from a single sample in a study of blood T cell repertoires in COVID-19. The repertoire was sequenced with immunoSEQ multiplex PCR; TCRdb's copy has only in-frame clones and lacks some. The table includes a few hundred thousand clones, 80% to 90% detected once. Specimen: PBMCs or T cells enriched from blood (not recorded which). These TCRs come from a man aged 40-49 years in a cohort exposed to, infected with or recovered from COVID-19 (not recorded which). CDR3s include the opening cysteine and the closing phenylalanine or tryptophan. The D gene is left open where the match is weak. Size is omitted from some rows. Given values are once, few, many or a class for expanded clones.

>TRBV11-1|TRBD1|TRBJ2-7|NA
TGTGCCAGCAGCTTAGTTCCGGGACAGGGAGCCTACGAGCAGTACTTC
CASSLVPGQGAYEQYF
>TRBV11-1|TRBD2|TRBJ2-3|NA
TGTGCCAGCAGCTTAAGGCGGGCGGGGGGGACAGATACGCAGTATTTT
CASSLRRAGGTDTQYF
>TRBV30|TRBD1|TRBJ1-2|NA
TGTGCCTCGACAGGGAGGAACTATGGCTACACCTTC
CASTGRNYGYTF
>TRBV4-1|NA|TRBJ2-7|NA
TGCGCCAGCAGCCATCCTACAGGGGGAGGGGGCTACGAGCAGTACTTC
CASSHPTGGGGYEQYF
>TRBV5-8|TRBD2|TRBJ2-3|NA
TGTGCCAGCAGCATAGCCGGGACTAGCGGGAGCACAGATACGCAGTATTTT
CASSIAGTSGSTDTQYF
>TRBV24-1|NA|TRBJ2-2|NA
TGTGCCACCAGTGACACTACTACAGGGAACACCGGGGAGCTGTTTTTT
CATSDTTTGNTGELFF
>TRBV6-1|TRBD2|TRBJ2-7|NA
TGTGCCAGCAGTGAAGGGACTAGCGGGAGTTCCTACGAGCAGTACTTC
CASSEGTSGSSYEQYF
>TRBV19|TRBD2|TRBJ2-1|few
TGTGCCAGTAGCCCCGATTGGCGGGAGGGCCGGAATGAGCAGTTCTTC
CASSPDWREGRNEQFF
>TRBV2|TRBD2|TRBJ2-1|NA
TGTGCCAGCAGCACCGGGACTAGCGGCCGCAATGAGCAGTTCTTC
CASSTGTSGRNEQFF
>TRBV28|TRBD1|TRBJ1-2|NA
TGTGCCAGCAGTGGGGACAGAAACTATGGCTACACCTTC
CASSGDRNYGYTF
>TRBV3-1/TRBV3-2|TRBD1|TRBJ1-4|NA
TGTGCCAGCAGCCAATCAACGACAGGGGGTAATGAAAAACTGTTTTTT
CASSQSTTGGNEKLFF
>TRBV5-1|TRBD2|TRBJ2-5|NA
TGCGCCAGCAGCCCTAGCGGGACGTACCAAGAGACCCAGTACTTC
CASSPSGTYQETQYF
>TRBV4-1|TRBD2|TRBJ2-1|NA
TGCGCCAGCAGCCAAGATAGCCTTAGCGGGAATGGGGGCAATGAGCAGTTCTTC
CASSQDSLSGNGGNEQFF
>TRBV6-6|TRBD2|TRBJ2-7|NA
TGTGCCAGCAGAGTGGCGGGAGGCGACGAGCAGTACTTC
CASRVAGGDEQYF
>TRBV2|NA|TRBJ2-1|few
TGTGCCAGCAAACAGGAAGCCTACAATGAGCAGTTCTTC
CASKQEAYNEQFF
>TRBV27|TRBD2|TRBJ2-7|NA
TGTGCCAGCCAAACGGGGGGGGCGGAGCCCTACGAGCAGTACTTC
CASQTGGAEPYEQYF
>TRBV28|NA|TRBJ2-6|once
TGTGCCAGCAGTTTAGGGAGAGACCGCTCTGGGGCCAACGTCCTGACTTTC
CASSLGRDRSGANVLTF
>TRBV7-3|NA|TRBJ2-3|NA
TGTGCCAGCAGCTTAATTGGCGGGACCAAAGCAGATACGCAGTATTTT
CASSLIGGTKADTQYF
>TRBV28|NA|TRBJ1-2|NA
TGTGCCAGCAGGCGGGTGGGTCTTAACTATGGCTACACCTTC
CASRRVGLNYGYTF
>TRBV5-1|NA|TRBJ2-3|NA
TGCGCCAGCAGCTTAGACAACACAGATACGCAGTATTTT
CASSLDNTDTQYF
>TRBV10-2|NA|TRBJ2-2|NA
TGCGCCAGCAGACAGACAGGGAACACCGGGGAGCTGTTTTTT
CASRQTGNTGELFF
>TRBV10-3|NA|TRBJ2-1|NA
TGTGCCATCAGTTTATCCGGGAGATCCTACAATGAGCAGTTCTTC
CAISLSGRSYNEQFF
>TRBV2|TRBD1|TRBJ1-2|NA
TGTGCCAGCAGCGAGGACAGGCGTAACTATGGCTACACCTTC
CASSEDRRNYGYTF
>TRBV28|NA|TRBJ1-6|NA
TGTGCCAGCAGTGCGGGAAATAATTCACCCCTCCACTTT
CASSAGNNSPLHF
>TRBV4-1|TRBD1|TRBJ2-3|NA
TGCGCCAGCAGCCGAGCCGGGACAGCATCTAGCACAGATACGCAGTATTTT
CASSRAGTASSTDTQYF
>TRBV5-6|NA|TRBJ2-1|NA
TGTGCCAGCAGCTTAGGCCAGGGATTAGATCCGTTCTTC
CASSLGQGLDPFF
>TRBV30|NA|TRBJ2-1|NA
TGTGCCTGGAGTGGGGCGGAGGGAGGTTCGGGTAAGCAGTTCTTC
CAWSGAEGGSGKQFF
>TRBV18|TRBD2|TRBJ2-3|NA
TGTGCCAGCTCACCTCAAAGCGGGACTCGCACAGATACGCAGTATTTT
CASSPQSGTRTDTQYF
>TRBV6-1|TRBD2|TRBJ2-4|once
TGTGCCAGCAGTGAAAGCCTAGCGGGAGTGGATCGGGCCAAAAACATTCAGTACTTC
CASSESLAGVDRAKNIQYF
>TRBV6-2/TRBV6-3|NA|TRBJ2-2|NA
TGTGCCAGCAGTTACCTGAACACCGGGGAGCTGTTTTTT
CASSYLNTGELFF
>TRBV3-1/TRBV3-2|NA|TRBJ2-3|NA
TGTGCCAGCAGCCGAAGTGGACAAGATACGCAGTATTTT
CASSRSGQDTQYF
>TRBV12-3/TRBV12-4|NA|TRBJ1-2|NA
TGTGCCAGCAGTTGGCAAAATAATGGCTACACCTTC
CASSWQNNGYTF
>TRBV5-1|NA|TRBJ1-3|NA
TGCGCCAGCAGCTTGTCGGGGGGCGATTCTGGAAACACCATATATTTT
CASSLSGGDSGNTIYF
>TRBV28|NA|TRBJ2-7|NA
TGTGCCAGTCCACCCACTTATGTAGCCTTTGACGAGCAGTACTTC
CASPPTYVAFDEQYF
>TRBV7-2|NA|TRBJ1-5|NA
TGTGCCAGCAGCCCTGCGCCAGGGTATCAGCCCCAGCATTTT
CASSPAPGYQPQHF
>TRBV30|TRBD1|TRBJ2-5|once
TGTGCCTGGAGCTCGGGACAGACCCGTAAAGAGACCCAGTACTTC
CAWSSGQTRKETQYF
>TRBV5-4|TRBD2|TRBJ2-3|NA
TGTGCCAGCAGCCGCCCCGGACTAGCGGGAGGCCCGAGAACAGATACGCAGTATTTT
CASSRPGLAGGPRTDTQYF
>TRBV5-8|TRBD2|TRBJ2-3|NA
TGTGCCAGCAGCTTGGGGGCTAGCGGGACTAGCACAGATACGCAGTATTTT
CASSLGASGTSTDTQYF
>TRBV15|NA|TRBJ2-7|NA
TGTGCCACCAGCAGAGCCGGCGGAACCTACGAGCAGTACTTC
CATSRAGGTYEQYF
>TRBV15|NA|TRBJ2-7|NA
TGTGCCACCAGCAGAGACCCGAGCGGGTCCTACGAGCAGTACTTC
CATSRDPSGSYEQYF
>TRBV5-1|TRBD1|TRBJ1-4|NA
TGCGCCAGCAGGTTAGGGGGCTCGTCTAATGAAAAACTGTTTTTT
CASRLGGSSNEKLFF
>TRBV6-2/TRBV6-3|TRBD1|TRBJ2-3|NA
TGTGCCAGCAGCAAAGGGACAGGTGTTAGCACAGATACGCAGTATTTT
CASSKGTGVSTDTQYF
>TRBV19|NA|TRBJ2-3|NA
TGTGCCAGTACCCCTCGGGCTAGCCGAGATACGCAGTATTTT
CASTPRASRDTQYF